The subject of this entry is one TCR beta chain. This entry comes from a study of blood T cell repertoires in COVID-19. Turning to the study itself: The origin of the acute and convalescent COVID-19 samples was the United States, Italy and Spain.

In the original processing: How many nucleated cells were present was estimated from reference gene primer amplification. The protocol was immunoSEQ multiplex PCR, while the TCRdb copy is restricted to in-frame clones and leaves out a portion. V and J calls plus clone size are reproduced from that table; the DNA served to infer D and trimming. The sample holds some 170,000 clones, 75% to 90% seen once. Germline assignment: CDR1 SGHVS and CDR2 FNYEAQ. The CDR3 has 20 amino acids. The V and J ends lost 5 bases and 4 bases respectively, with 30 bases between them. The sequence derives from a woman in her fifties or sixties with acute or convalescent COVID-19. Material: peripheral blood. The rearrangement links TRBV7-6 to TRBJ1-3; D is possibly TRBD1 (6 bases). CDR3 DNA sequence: TGTGCCAGCAGCGGAACTAAGGGCCAGGGGATAAAGGAAGCGGGAAACACCATATATTTT. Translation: CASSGTKGQGIKEAGNTIYF. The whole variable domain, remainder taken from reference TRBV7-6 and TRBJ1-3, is GAGVSQSPRYKVTKRGQDVALRCDPISGHVSLYWYRQALGQGPEFLTYFNYEAQQDKSGLPNDRFSAERPEGSISTLTIQRTEQRDSAMYRCASSGTKGQGIKEAGNTIYFGEGSWLTVV.